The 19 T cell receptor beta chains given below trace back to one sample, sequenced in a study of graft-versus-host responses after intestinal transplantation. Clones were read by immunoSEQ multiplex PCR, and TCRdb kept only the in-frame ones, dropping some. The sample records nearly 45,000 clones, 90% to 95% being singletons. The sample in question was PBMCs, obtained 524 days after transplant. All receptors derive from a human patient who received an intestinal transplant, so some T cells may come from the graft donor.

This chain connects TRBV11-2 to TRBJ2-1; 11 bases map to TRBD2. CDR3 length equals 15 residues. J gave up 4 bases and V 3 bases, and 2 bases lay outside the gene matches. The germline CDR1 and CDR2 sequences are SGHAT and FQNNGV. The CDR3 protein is CASSFSGGGYNEQFF. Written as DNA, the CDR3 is TGTGCCAGCAGCTTTAGCGGGGGGGGATACAATGAGCAGTTCTTC.

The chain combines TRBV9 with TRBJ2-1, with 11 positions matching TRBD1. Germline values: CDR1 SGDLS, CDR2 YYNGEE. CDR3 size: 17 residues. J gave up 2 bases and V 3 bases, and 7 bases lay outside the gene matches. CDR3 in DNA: TGTGCCAGCAGCGCCCGGACAGGGGGCTCTGCCTACAATGAGCAGTTCTTC. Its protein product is CASSARTGGSAYNEQFF.

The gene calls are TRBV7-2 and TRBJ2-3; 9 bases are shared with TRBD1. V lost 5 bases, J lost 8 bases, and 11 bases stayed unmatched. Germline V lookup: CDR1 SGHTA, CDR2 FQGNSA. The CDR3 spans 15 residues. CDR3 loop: CASSRRSKGQGTQYF. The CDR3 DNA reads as TGTGCCAGCAGCCGTCGAAGCAAGGGACAGGGTACGCAGTATTTT.

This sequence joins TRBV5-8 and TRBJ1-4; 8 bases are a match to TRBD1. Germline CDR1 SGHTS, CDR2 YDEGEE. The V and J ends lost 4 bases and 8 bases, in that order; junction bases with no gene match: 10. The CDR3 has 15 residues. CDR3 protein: CASSIMRQGSEKLFF. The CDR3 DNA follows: TGTGCCAGCAGCATAATGCGACAGGGGAGCGAAAAACTGTTTTTT.

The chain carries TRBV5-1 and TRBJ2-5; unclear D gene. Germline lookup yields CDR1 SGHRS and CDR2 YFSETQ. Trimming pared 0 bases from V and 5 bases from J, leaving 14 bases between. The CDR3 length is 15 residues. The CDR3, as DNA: TGCGCCAGCAGCTTGGCCAGGCTTGCTGGGGAGACCCAGTACTTC. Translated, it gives CASSLARLAGETQYF.

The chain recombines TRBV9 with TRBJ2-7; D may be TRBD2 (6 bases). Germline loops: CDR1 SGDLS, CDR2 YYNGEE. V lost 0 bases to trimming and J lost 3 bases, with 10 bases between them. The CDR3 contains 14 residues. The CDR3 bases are TGTGCCAGCAGCGTAGCGGAGGGCGACTACGAGCAGTACTTC. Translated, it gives CASSVAEGDYEQYF.

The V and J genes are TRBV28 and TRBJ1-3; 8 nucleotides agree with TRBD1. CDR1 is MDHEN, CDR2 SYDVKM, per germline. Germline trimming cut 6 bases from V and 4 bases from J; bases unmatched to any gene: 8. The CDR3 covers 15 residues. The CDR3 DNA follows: TGTGCCAGCAGGGCAGGGGGCAGGTGGGGAAACACCATATATTTT. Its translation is CASRAGGRWGNTIYF.

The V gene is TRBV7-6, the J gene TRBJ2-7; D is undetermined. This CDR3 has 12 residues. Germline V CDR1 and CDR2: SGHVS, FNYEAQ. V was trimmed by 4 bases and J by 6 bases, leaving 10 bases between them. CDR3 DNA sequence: TGTGCCAGCAGCTCTGACCCCGCCGAGCAGTACTTC. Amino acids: CASSSDPAEQYF.

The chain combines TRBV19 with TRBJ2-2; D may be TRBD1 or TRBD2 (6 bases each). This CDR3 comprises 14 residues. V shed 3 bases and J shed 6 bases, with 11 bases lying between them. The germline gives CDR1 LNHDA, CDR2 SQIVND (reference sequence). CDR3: CASSMNGGPGELFF. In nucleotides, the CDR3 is TGTGCCAGTAGTATGAACGGGGGCCCCGGGGAGCTGTTTTTT. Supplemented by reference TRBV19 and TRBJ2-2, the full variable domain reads DGGITQSPKYLFRKEGQNVTLSCEQNLNHDAMYWYRQDPGQGLRLIYYSQIVNDFQKGDIAEGYSVSREKKESFPLTVTSAQKNPTAFYLCASSMNGGPGELFFGEGSRLTVL.

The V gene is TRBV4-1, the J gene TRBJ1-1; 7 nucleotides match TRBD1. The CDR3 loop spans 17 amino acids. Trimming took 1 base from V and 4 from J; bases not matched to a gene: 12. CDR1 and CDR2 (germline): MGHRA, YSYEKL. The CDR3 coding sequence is TGCGCCAGCAGCCAAGGTCCGGAGAGGGGGCCGGCCACTGAAGCTTTCTTT. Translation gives CASSQGPERGPATEAFF.

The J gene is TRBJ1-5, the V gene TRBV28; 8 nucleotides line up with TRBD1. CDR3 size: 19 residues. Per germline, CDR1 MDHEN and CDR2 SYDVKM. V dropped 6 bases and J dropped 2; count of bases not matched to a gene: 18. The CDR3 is CASSLPGQESDFGNQPQHF. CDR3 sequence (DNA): TGTGCCAGCAGCCTCCCGGGACAGGAGTCAGATTTTGGCAATCAGCCCCAGCATTTT.

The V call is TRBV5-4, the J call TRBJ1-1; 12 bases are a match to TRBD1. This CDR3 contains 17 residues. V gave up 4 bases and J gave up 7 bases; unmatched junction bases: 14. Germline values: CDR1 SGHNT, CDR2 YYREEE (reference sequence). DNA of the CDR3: TGTGCCAGCAGCAATACGGGGACAGGGGGCGGCAGAGTTGAAGCTTTCTTT. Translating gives CASSNTGTGGGRVEAFF. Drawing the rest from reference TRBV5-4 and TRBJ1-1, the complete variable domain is ETGVTQSPTHLIKTRGQQVTLRCSSQSGHNTVSWYQQALGQGPQFIFQYYREEENGRGNFPPRFSGLQFPNYSSELNVNALELDDSALYLCASSNTGTGGGRVEAFFGQGTRLTVV.

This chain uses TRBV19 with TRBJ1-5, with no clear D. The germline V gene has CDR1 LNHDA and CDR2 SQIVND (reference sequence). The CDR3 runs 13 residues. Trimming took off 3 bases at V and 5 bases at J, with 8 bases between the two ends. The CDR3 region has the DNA TGTGCCAGTAGTATCTTAGGGTATCAGCCCCAGCATTTT. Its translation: CASSILGYQPQHF.

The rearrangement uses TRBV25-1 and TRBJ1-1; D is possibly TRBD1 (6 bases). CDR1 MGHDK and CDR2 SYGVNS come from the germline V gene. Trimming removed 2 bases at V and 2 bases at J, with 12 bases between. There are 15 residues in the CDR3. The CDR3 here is CASSEDVGGNTEAFF. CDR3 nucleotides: TGTGCCAGCAGTGAAGACGTGGGGGGCAACACTGAAGCTTTCTTT. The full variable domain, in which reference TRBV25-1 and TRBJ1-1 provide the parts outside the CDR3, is EADIYQTPRYLVIGTGKKITLECSQTMGHDKMYWYQQDPGMELHLIHYSYGVNSTEKGDLSSESTVSRIRTEHFPLTLESARPSHTSQYLCASSEDVGGNTEAFFGQGTRLTVV.

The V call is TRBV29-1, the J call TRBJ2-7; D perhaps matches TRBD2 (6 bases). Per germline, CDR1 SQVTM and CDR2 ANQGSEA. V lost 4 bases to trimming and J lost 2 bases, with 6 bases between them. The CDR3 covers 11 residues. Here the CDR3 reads CSVGGAYEQYF. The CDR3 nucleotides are TGCAGCGTTGGGGGGGCCTACGAGCAGTACTTC.

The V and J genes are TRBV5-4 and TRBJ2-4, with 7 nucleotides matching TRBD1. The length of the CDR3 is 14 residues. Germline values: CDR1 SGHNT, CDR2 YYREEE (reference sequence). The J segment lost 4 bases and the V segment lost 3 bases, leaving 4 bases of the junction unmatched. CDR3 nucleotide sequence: TGTGCCAGCAGCTCTGGGACAGATAAAAACATTCAGTACTTC. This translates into CASSSGTDKNIQYF.

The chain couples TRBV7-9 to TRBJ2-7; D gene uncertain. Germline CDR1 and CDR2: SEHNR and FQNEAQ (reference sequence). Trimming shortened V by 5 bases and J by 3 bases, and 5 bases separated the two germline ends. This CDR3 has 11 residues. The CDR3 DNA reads TGTGCCAGCAGCGCCAGCTACGAGCAGTACTTC. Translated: CASSASYEQYF.

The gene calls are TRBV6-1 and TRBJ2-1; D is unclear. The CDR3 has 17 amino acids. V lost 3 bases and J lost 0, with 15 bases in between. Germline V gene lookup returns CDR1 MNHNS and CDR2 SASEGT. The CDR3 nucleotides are TGTGCCAGCAGTGAGTCGGACCTCAACCTCTCCTACAATGAGCAGTTCTTC. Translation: CASSESDLNLSYNEQFF.

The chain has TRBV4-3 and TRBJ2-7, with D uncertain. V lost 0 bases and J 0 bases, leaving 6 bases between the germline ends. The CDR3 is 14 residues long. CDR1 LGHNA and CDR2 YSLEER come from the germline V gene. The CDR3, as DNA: TGCGCCAGCAGCCAAGAGTTGGGCTCCTACGAGCAGTACTTC. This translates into CASSQELGSYEQYF.